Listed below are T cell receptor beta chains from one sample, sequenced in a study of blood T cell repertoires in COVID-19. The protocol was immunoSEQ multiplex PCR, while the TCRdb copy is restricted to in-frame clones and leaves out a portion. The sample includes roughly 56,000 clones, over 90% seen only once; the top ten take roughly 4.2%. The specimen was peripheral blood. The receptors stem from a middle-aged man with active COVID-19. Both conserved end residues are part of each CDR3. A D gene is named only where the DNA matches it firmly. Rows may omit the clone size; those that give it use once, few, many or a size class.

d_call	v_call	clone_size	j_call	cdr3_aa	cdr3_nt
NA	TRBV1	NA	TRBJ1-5	CTSSQVSTVSMPQHF	TGCACCAGCAGCCAAGTTTCGACAGTTAGTATGCCCCAGCATTTT
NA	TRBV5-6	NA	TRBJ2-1	CASRRWVSVSYNEQFF	TGTGCCAGCAGGCGGTGGGTATCGGTCTCCTACAATGAGCAGTTCTTC
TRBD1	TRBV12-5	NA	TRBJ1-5	CASGLQGADQPQHF	TGTGCTAGTGGTTTGCAGGGGGCAGATCAGCCCCAGCATTTT
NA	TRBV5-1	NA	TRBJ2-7	CASSTDITPREQYF	TGCGCCAGCAGCACGGACATCACCCCGCGCGAGCAGTACTTC
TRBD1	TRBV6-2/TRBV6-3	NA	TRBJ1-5	CASSYEDRDVAQHF	TGTGCCAGCAGTTACGAGGACAGGGATGTGGCCCAGCATTTT
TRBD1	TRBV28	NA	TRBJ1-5	CASTLGQGVQPQHF	TGTGCCAGCACCTTGGGCCAGGGGGTTCAGCCCCAGCATTTT
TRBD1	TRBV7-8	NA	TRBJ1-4	CASSRDRVDEKLFF	TGTGCCAGCAGCCGGGACAGGGTTGATGAAAAACTGTTTTTT
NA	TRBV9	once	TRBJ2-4	CASSVSGTPKNIQYF	TGTGCCAGCAGCGTATCAGGTACCCCCAAAAACATTCAGTACTTC
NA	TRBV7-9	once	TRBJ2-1	CASSHGGPRTQFF	TGTGCCAGCAGCCACGGCGGTCCGCGGACACAGTTCTTC
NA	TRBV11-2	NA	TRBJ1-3	CASSLQGNTIYF	TGTGCCAGCAGTCTTCAGGGAAACACCATATATTTT
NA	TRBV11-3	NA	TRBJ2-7	CASTSRDLYYEQYF	TGTGCCAGCACCTCTCGGGACTTATACTACGAGCAGTACTTC
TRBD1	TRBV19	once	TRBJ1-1	CASSIVPGGNTEAFF	TGTGCCAGTAGTATAGTCCCAGGGGGCAACACTGAAGCTTTCTTT
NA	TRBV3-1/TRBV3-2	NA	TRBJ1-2	CASSRKTGGRYGYTF	TGTGCCAGCAGCCGGAAGACAGGAGGCAGGTATGGCTACACCTTC
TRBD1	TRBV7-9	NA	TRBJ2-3	CASSLIWDREDTQYF	TGTGCCAGCAGCTTAATCTGGGACAGGGAAGATACGCAGTATTTT
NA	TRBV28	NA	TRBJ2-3	CASSSRDTPDTQYF	TGTGCCAGCAGTTCTCGGGACACACCAGATACGCAGTATTTT
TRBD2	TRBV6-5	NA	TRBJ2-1	CASVTSGHVGEQFF	TGTGCCAGCGTGACTAGCGGACATGTTGGTGAGCAGTTCTTC
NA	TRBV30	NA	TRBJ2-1	CAWRPPNAGLNEQFF	TGTGCCTGGAGGCCCCCTAATGCGGGGTTAAATGAGCAGTTCTTC
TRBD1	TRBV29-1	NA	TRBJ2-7	CSALGQLGYEQYF	TGCAGCGCTTTGGGACAGCTGGGCTACGAGCAGTACTTC
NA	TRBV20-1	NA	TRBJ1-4	CSASRQRNEKLFF	TGCAGTGCTAGTAGACAGCGTAATGAAAAACTGTTTTTT
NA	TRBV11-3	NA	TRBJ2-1	CASSLVWENEQFF	TGTGCCAGCAGCTTAGTATGGGAGAATGAGCAGTTCTTC
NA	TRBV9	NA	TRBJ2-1	CASSVRVDNEQFF	TGTGCCAGCAGCGTGCGGGTAGACAATGAGCAGTTCTTC
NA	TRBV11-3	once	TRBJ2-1	CASSYGRVNEQFF	TGTGCCAGCAGCTACGGGAGAGTGAATGAGCAGTTCTTC
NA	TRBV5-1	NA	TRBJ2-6	CASSAGQLVMANVLTF	TGCGCCAGCAGCGCGGGACAGCTGGTGATGGCCAACGTCCTGACTTTC
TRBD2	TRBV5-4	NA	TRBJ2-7	CASSLASGSREQYF	TGTGCCAGCAGCTTGGCTAGCGGGAGTAGAGAGCAGTACTTC
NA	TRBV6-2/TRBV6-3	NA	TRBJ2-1	CASSETVSYNEQFF	TGTGCCAGCAGTGAGACAGTCTCCTACAATGAGCAGTTCTTC
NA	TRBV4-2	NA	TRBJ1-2	CASSQPPMSGYTF	TGTGCCAGCAGCCAACCCCCCATGAGTGGCTACACCTTC
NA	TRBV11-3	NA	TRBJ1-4	CASSRTVNEKLFF	TGTGCCAGCAGCAGGACAGTTAATGAAAAACTGTTTTTT
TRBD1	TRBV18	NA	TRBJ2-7	CASSPRQGTPYEQYF	TGTGCCAGCTCACCGAGACAGGGAACCCCCTACGAGCAGTACTTC
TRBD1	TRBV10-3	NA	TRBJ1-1	CAIKKTTGDTEAFF	TGTGCCATCAAAAAAACGACAGGGGACACTGAAGCTTTCTTT
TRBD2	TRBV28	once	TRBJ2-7	CASSFGGSLHEQYF	TGTGCCAGCAGTTTCGGGGGGAGTTTACACGAGCAGTACTTC
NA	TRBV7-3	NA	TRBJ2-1	CASSAQHGGDEQFF	TGTGCCAGCAGCGCCCAGCATGGGGGCGATGAGCAGTTCTTC
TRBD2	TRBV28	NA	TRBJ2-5	CASSPLGSEFWGGPVETQYF	TGTGCCAGCAGTCCCCTTGGTTCGGAGTTTTGGGGAGGGCCGGTAGAGACCCAGTACTTC
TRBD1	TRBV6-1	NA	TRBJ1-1	CASSALQGRTNTEAFF	TGTGCCAGCAGTGCCCTACAGGGGAGGACGAACACTGAAGCTTTCTTT
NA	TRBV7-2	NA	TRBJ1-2	CASRDSGALYGYTF	TGTGCCAGCAGGGACAGTGGAGCATTATATGGCTACACCTTC
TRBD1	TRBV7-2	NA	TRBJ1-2	CASSWDREGGNDGYTF	TGTGCCAGCAGCTGGGACAGGGAAGGTGGGAACGATGGCTACACCTTC
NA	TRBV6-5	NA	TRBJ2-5	CASSYSVAGWRETQYF	TGTGCCAGCAGTTACTCGGTCGCTGGGTGGAGGGAGACCCAGTACTTC